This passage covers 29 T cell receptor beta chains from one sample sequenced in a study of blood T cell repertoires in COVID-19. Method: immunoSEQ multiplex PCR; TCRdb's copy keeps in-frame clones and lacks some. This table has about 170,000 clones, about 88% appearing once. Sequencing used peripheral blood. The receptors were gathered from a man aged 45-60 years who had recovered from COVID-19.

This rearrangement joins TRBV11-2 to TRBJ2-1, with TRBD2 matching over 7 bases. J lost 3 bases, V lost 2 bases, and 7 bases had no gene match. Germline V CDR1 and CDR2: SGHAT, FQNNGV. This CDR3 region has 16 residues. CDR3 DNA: TGTGCCAGCAGCTTACGGCGGGAGTGGTTCTACAATGAGCAGTTCTTC. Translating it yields CASSLRREWFYNEQFF.

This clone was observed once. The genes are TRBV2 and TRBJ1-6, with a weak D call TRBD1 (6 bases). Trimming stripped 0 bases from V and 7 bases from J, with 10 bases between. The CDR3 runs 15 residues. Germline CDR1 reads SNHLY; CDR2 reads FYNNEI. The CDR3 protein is CASSEARQGNSPLHF. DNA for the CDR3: TGTGCCAGCAGTGAAGCTCGGCAGGGGAATTCACCCCTCCACTTT.

The CDR3 region is CASSQGWATRAAFF. The CDR3 DNA is TGTGCCAGCAGCCAAGGTTGGGCAACCAGGGCAGCTTTCTTT. The chain links TRBV3-1 (or the pseudogene TRBV3-2) to TRBJ1-1; possible D gene TRBD1, 5 bases. The germline V gene encodes CDR1 LGHDT and CDR2 YNNKEL (reference sequence). Trimming pared 1 base from V and 10 bases from J, leaving 16 bases between. The CDR3 has 14 residues.

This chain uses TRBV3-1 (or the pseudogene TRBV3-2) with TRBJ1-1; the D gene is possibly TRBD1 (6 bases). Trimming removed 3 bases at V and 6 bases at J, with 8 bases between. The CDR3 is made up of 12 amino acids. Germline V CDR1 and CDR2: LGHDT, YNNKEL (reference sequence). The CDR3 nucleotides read TGTGCCAGCAGCCACGCAGGGGCTGAAGCTTTCTTT. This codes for CASSHAGAEAFF.

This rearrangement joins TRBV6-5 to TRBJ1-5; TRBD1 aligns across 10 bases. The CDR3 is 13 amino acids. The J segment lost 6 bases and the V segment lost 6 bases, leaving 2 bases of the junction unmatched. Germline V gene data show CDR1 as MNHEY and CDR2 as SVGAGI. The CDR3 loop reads CASRRDRGQPQHF. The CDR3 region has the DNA TGTGCCAGCAGGCGGGACAGGGGTCAGCCCCAGCATTTT.

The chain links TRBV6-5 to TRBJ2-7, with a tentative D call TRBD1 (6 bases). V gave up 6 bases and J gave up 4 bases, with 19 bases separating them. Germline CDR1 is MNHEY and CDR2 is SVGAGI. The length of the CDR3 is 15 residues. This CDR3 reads CASRPRQVLIYEQYF. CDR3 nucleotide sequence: TGTGCCAGCAGACCTCGACAGGTTCTGATATACGAGCAGTACTTC.

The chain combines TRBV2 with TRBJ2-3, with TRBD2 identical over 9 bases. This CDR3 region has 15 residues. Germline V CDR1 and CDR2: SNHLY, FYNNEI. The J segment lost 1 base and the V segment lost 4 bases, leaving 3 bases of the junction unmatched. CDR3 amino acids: CASSVTSGRTDTQYF. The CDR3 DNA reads TGTGCCAGCAGTGTGACTAGCGGCCGCACAGATACGCAGTATTTT.

In nucleotides, the CDR3 is TGTGCCAGCAGCTTCGTTAACTATGGCTACACCTTC. Translating it yields CASSFVNYGYTF. The V gene is TRBV7-2, the J gene TRBJ1-2; D unclear. V was clipped by 3 bases and J by 1 base, with 3 bases between them. The V gene's germline CDR1 is SGHTA and CDR2 FQGNSA. The CDR3 is 12 residues long.

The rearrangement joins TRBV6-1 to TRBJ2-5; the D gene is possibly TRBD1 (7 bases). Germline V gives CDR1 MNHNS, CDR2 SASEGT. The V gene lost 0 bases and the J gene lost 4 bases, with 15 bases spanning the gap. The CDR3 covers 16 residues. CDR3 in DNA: TGTGCCAGCAGTGAAGCGCAGGGGGGTGGGGCAGAGACCCAGTACTTC. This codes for CASSEAQGGGAETQYF.

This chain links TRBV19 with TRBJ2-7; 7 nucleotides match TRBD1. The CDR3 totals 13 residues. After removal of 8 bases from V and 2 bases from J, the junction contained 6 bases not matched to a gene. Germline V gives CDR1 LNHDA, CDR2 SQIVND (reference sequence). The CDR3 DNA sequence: TGTGCCAGTGCTAAACAGGGGACCTACGAGCAGTACTTC. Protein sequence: CASAKQGTYEQYF.

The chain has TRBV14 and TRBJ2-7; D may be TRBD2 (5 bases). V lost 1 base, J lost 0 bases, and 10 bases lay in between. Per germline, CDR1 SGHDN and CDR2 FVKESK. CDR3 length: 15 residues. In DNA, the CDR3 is TGTGCCAGCAGCCAAGGGAGGTCAGGCTCCTACGAGCAGTACTTC. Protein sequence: CASSQGRSGSYEQYF.

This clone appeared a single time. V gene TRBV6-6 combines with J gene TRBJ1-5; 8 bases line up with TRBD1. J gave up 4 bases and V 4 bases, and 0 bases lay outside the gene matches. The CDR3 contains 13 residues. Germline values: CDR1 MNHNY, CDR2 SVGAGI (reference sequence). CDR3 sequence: CASSWTGNQPQHF. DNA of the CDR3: TGTGCCAGCAGTTGGACAGGGAATCAGCCCCAGCATTTT.

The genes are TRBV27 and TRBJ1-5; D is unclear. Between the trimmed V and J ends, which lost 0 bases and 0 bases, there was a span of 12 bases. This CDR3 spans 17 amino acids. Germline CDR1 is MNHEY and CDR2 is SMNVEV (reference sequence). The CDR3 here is CASSLSRQRDSNQPQHF. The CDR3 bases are TGTGCCAGCAGTTTATCCCGTCAGAGGGATAGCAATCAGCCCCAGCATTTT.

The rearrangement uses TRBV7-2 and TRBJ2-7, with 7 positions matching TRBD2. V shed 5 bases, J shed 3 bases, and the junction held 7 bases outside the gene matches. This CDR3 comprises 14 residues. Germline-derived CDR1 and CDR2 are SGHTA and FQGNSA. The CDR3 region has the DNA TGTGCCAGCAGCCCCCTAGCGGACATCTACGAGCAGTACTTC. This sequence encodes CASSPLADIYEQYF.

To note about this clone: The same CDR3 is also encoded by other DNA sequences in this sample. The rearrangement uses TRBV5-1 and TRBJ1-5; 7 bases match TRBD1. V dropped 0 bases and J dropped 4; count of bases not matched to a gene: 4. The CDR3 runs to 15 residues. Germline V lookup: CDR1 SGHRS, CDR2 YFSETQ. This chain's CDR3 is CASSLGTGGNQPQHF. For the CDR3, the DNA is TGCGCCAGCAGCTTGGGGACAGGCGGAAATCAGCCCCAGCATTTT.

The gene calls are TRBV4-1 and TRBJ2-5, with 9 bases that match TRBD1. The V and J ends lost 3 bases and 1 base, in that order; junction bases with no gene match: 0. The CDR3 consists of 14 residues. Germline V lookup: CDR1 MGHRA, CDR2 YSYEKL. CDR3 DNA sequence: TGCGCCAGCAGCCAGACAGGGGGCCAAGAGACCCAGTACTTC. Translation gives CASSQTGGQETQYF.

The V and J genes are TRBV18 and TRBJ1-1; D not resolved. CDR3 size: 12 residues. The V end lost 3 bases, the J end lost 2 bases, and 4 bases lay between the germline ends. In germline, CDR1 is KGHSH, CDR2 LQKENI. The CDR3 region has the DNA TGTGCCAGCTCACCGGCCAACACTGAAGCTTTCTTT. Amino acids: CASSPANTEAFF.

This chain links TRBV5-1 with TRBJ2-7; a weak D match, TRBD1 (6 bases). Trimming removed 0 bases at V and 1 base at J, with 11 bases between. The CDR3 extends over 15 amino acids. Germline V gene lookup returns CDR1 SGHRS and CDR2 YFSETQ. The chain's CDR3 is CASSLVRDNSYEQYF. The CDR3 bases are TGCGCCAGCAGCTTGGTCCGGGACAATTCCTACGAGCAGTACTTC. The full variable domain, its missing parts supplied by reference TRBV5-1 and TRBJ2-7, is KAGVTQTPRYLIKTRGQQVTLSCSPISGHRSVSWYQQTPGQGLQFLFEYFSETQRNKGNFPGRFSGRQFSNSRSEMNVSTLELGDSALYLCASSLVRDNSYEQYFGPGTRLTVT.

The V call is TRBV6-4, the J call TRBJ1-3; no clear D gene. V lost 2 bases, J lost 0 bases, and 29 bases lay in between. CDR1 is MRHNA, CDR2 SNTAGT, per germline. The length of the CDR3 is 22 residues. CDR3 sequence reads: CASSDQPGKIRLHRSSGNTIYF. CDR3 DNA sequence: TGTGCCAGCAGTGACCAACCCGGGAAAATCAGGCTTCATCGCAGCTCTGGAAACACCATATATTTT.

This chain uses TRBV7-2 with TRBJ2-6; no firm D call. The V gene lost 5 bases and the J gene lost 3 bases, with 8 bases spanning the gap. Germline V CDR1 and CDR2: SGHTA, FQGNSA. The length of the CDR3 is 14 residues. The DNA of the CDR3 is TGTGCCAGCAGCCATAACTTTGGGGCCAACGTCCTGACTTTC. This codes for CASSHNFGANVLTF.

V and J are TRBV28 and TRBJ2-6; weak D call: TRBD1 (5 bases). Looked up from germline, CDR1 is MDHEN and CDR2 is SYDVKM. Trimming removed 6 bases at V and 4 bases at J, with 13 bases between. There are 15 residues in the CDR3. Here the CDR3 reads CASSLRVGGANVLTF. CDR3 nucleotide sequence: TGTGCCAGCAGCCTCAGGGTGGGAGGGGCCAACGTCCTGACTTTC.

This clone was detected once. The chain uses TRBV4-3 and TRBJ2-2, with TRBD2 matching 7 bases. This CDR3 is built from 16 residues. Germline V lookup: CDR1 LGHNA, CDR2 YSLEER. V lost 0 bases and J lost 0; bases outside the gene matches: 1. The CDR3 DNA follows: TGCGCCAGCAGCCAAGATAGCGGGTCGAACACCGGGGAGCTGTTTTTT. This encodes CASSQDSGSNTGELFF.

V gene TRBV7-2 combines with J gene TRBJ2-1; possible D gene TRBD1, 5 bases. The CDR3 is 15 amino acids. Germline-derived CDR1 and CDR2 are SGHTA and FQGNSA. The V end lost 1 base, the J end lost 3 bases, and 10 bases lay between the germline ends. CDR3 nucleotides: TGTGCCAGCAGCTTAGACAGGTCCTACTACAATGAGCAGTTCTTC. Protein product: CASSLDRSYYNEQFF.

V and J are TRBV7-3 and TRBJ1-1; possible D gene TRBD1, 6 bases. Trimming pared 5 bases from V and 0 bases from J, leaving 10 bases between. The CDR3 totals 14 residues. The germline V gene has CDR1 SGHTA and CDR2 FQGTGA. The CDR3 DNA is TGTGCCAGCAGCCTCGGACAGATGAACACTGAAGCTTTCTTT. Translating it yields CASSLGQMNTEAFF. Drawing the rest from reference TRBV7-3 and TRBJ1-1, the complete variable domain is GAGVSQTPSNKVTEKGKYVELRCDPISGHTALYWYRQSLGQGPEFLIYFQGTGAADDSGLPNDRFFAVRPEGSVSTLKIQRTERGDSAVYLCASSLGQMNTEAFFGQGTRLTVV.

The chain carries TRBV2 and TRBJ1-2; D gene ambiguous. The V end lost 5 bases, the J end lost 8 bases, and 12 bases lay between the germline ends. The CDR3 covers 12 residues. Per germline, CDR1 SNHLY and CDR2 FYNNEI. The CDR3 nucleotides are TGTGCCAGCAGTCTGAAAGGAGAAGGCTACACCTTC. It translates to CASSLKGEGYTF. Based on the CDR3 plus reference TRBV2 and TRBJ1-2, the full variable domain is EPEVTQTPSHQVTQMGQEVILRCVPISNHLYFYWYRQILGQKVEFLVSFYNNEISEKSEIFDDQFSVERPDGSNFTLKIRSTKLEDSAMYFCASSLKGEGYTFGSGTRLTVV.

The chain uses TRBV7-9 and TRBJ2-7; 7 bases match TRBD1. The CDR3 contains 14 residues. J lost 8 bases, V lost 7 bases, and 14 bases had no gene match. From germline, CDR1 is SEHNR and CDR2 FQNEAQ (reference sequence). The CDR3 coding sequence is TGTGCCAGCACCTTCAAGGGGGCCACCGCTCAGCAGTACTTC. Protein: CASTFKGATAQQYF.

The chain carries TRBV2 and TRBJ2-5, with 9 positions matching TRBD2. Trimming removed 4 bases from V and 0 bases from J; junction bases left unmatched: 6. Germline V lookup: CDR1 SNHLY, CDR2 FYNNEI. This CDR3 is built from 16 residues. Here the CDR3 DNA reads TGTGCCAGCAGTGCTACGAGCGGGGGGTACCAAGAGACCCAGTACTTC. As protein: CASSATSGGYQETQYF.

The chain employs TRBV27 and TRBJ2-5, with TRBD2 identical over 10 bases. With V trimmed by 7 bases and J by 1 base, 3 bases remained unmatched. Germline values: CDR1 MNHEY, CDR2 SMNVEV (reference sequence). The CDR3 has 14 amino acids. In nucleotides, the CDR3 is TGTGCCAGCACCAAGCGGGGGGGCCAAGAGACCCAGTACTTC. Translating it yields CASTKRGGQETQYF.

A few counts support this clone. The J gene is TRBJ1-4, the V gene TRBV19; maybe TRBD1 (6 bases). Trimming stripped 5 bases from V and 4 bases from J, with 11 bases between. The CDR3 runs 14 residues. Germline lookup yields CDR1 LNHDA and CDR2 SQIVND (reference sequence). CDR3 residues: CASSPRTVNEKLFF. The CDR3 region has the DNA TGTGCCAGTAGTCCTCGGACAGTTAATGAAAAACTGTTTTTT.